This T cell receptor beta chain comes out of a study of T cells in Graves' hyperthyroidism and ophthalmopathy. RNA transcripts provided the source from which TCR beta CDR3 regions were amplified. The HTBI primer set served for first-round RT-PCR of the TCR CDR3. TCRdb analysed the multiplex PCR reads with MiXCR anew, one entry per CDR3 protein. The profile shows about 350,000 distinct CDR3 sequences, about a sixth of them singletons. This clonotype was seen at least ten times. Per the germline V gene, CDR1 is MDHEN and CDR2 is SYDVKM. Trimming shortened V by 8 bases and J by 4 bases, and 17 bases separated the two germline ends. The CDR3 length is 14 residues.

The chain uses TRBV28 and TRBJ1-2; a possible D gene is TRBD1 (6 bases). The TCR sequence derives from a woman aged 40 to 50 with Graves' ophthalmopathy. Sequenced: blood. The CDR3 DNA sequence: TGTGCCAGCGGTTCCGGGGGCACCCGCTATGGCTACACCTTC. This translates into CASGSGGTRYGYTF.